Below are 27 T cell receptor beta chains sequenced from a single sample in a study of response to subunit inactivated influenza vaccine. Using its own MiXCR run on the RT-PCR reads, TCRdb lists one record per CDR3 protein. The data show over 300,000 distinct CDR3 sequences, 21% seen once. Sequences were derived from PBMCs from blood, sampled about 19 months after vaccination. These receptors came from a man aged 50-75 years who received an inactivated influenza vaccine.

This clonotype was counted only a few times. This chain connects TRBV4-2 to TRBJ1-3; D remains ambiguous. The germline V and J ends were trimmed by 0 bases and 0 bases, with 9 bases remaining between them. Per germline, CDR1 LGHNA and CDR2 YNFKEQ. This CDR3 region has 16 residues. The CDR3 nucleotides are TGTGCCAGCAGCCAAGATCTTCCAGCCTCTGGAAACACCATATATTTT. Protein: CASSQDLPASGNTIYF.

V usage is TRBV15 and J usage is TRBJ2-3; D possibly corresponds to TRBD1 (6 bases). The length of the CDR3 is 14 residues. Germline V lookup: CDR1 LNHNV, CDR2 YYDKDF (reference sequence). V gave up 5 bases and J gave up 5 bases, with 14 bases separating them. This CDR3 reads CATSGAPTGDTQYF. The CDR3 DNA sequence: TGTGCCACCAGCGGCGCACCGACAGGAGATACGCAGTATTTT.

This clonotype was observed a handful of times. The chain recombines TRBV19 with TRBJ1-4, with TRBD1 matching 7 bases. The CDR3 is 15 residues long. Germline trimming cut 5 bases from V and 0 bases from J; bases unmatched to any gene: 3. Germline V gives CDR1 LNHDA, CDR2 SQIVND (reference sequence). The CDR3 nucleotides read TGTGCCAGTAGTGCCGGGACAGCAACTAATGAAAAACTGTTTTTT. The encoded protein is CASSAGTATNEKLFF.

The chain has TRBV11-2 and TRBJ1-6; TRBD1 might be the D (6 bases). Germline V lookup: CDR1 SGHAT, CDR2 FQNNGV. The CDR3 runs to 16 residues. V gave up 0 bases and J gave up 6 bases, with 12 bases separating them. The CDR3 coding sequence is TGTGCCAGCAGCTTAGATCGCGCAGGGGTTAATTCACCCCTCCACTTT. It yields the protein CASSLDRAGVNSPLHF.

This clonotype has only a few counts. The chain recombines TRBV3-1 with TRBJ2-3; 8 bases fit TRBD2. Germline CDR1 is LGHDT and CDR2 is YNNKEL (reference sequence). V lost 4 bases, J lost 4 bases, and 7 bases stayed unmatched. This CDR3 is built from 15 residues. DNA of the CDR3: TGTGCCAGCAGCCCTGGACTAGCTCCCCCAGATACGCAGTATTTT. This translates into CASSPGLAPPDTQYF.

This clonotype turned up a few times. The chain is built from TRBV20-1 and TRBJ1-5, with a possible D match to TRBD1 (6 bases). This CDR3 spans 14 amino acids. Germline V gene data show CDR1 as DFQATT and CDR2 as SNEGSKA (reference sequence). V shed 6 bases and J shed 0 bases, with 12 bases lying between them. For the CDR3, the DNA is TGCAGTGCCCCGGACAGAAATAGCAATCAGCCCCAGCATTTT. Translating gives CSAPDRNSNQPQHF.

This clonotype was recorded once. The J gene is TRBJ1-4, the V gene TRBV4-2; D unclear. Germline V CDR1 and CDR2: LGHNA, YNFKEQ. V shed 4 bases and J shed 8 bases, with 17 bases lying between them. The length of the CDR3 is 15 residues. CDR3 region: CASSLRWLPTEKLFF. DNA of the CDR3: TGTGCCAGCAGCCTGAGGTGGCTACCCACGGAAAAACTGTTTTTT.

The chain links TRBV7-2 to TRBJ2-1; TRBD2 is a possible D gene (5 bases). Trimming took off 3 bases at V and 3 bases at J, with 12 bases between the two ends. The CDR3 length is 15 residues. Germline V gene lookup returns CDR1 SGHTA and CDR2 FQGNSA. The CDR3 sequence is CASSFRGSVYNEQFF. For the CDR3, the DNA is TGTGCCAGCAGCTTCAGAGGGTCGGTCTACAATGAGCAGTTCTTC. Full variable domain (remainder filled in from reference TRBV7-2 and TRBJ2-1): GAGVSQSPSNKVTEKGKDVELRCDPISGHTALYWYRQSLGQGLEFLIYFQGNSAPDKSGLPSDRFSAERTGGSVSTLTIQRTQQEDSAVYLCASSFRGSVYNEQFFGPGTRLTVL.

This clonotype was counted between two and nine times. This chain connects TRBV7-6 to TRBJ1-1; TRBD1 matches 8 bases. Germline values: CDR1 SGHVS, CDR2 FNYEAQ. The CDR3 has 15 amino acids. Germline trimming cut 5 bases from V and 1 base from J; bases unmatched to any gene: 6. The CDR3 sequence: CASSAGTGPNTEAFF. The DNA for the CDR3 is TGTGCCAGCAGCGCCGGGACAGGACCGAACACTGAAGCTTTCTTT.

In DNA form, the CDR3 reads TGTGCCAGCAGCTTAAGCGGGGGGGCTTGGGCCAAAAACATTCAGTACTTC. It codes for CASSLSGGAWAKNIQYF. J is TRBJ2-4 and V is TRBV7-9; 10 nucleotides agree with TRBD2. CDR3 size: 17 residues. J lost 1 base, V lost 2 bases, and 5 bases had no gene match. Germline-derived CDR1 and CDR2 are SEHNR and FQNEAQ (reference sequence).

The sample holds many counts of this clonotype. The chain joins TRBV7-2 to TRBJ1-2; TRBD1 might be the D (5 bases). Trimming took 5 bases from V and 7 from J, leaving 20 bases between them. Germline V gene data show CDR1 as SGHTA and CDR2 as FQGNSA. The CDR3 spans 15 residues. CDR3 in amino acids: CASSPSQAGSGGYTF. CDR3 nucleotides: TGTGCCAGCAGCCCCTCACAAGCAGGGAGCGGTGGCTACACCTTC. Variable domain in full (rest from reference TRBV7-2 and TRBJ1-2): GAGVSQSPSNKVTEKGKDVELRCDPISGHTALYWYRQSLGQGLEFLIYFQGNSAPDKSGLPSDRFSAERTGGSVSTLTIQRTQQEDSAVYLCASSPSQAGSGGYTFGSGTRLTVV.

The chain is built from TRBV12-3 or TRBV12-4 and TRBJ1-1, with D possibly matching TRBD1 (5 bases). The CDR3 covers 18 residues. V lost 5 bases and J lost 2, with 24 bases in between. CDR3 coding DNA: TGTGCCAGCAGTCCCGGGCGAGGCTGGACAACCCGAAACACTGAAGCTTTCTTT. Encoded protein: CASSPGRGWTTRNTEAFF.

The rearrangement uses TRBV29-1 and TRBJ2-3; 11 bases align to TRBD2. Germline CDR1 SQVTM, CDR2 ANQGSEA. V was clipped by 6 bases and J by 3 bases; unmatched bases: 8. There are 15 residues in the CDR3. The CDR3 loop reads CSVEFRLAGTDTQYF. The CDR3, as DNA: TGCAGCGTAGAATTTAGACTAGCGGGGACAGATACGCAGTATTTT.

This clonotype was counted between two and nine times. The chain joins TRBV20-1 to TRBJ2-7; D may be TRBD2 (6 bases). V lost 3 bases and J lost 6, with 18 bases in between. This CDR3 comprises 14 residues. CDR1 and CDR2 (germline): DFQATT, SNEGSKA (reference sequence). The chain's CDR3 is CSASAPRGIPEQYF. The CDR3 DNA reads TGCAGTGCTAGTGCCCCTCGCGGGATTCCCGAGCAGTACTTC.

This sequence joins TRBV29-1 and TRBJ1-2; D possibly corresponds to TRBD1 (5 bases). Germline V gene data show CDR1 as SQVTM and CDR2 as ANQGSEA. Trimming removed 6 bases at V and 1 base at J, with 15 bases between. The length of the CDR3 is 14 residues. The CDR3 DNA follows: TGCAGCGTGGGATCGGGACGGAGTAACTATGGCTACACCTTC. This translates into CSVGSGRSNYGYTF. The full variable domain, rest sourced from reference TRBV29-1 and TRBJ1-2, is SAVISQKPSRDICQRGTSLTIQCQVDSQVTMMFWYRQQPGQSLTLIATANQGSEATYESGFVIDKFPISRPNLTFSTLTVSNMSPEDSSIYLCSVGSGRSNYGYTFGSGTRLTVV.

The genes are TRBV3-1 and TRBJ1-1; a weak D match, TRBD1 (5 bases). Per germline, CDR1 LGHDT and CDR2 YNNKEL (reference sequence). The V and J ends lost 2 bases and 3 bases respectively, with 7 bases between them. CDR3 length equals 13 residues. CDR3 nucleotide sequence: TGTGCCAGCAGCCAATTGGGGGACACTGAAGCTTTCTTT. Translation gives CASSQLGDTEAFF.

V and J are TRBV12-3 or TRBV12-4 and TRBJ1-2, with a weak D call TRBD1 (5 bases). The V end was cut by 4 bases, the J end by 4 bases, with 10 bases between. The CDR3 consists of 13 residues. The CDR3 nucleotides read TGTGCCAGCAGTTCGCCAAGGGGCTATGGCTACACCTTC. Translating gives CASSSPRGYGYTF.

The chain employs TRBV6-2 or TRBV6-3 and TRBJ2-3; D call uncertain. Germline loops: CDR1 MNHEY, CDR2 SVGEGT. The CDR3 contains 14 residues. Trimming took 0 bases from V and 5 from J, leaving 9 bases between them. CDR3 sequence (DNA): TGTGCCAGCAGTTACTCCGCTCTGATAGATACGCAGTATTTT. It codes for CASSYSALIDTQYF.

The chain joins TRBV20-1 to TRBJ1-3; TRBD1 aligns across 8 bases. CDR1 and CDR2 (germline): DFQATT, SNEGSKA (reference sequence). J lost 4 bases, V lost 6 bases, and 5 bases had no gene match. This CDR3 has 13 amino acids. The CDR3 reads CSAQTGVGNTIYF. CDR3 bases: TGCAGTGCCCAGACAGGGGTGGGAAACACCATATATTTT.

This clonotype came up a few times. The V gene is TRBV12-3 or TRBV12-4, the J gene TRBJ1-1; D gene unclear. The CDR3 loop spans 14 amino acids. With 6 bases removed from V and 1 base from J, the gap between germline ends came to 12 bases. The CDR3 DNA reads TGTGCCAGCAGCAAACAGAAACCGAACACTGAAGCTTTCTTT. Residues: CASSKQKPNTEAFF.

The CDR3 region has the DNA TGTGCCAGCAGCTACCGGGACGTAAAAAATGAGCAGTTCTTC. Translation: CASSYRDVKNEQFF. The J gene is TRBJ2-1, the V gene TRBV5-5; D tentatively reads TRBD1 or TRBD2 (5 bases each). The CDR3 runs to 14 residues. Trimming removed 3 bases from V and 7 bases from J, with 14 bases in between. In germline, CDR1 is SGHKS, CDR2 YYEKEE (reference sequence).

CDR3 DNA: TGTGCCAGCAGTGATGCGCGGCCGGCCTACGAGCAGTACTTC. It yields the protein CASSDARPAYEQYF. This sequence joins TRBV25-1 and TRBJ2-7; D call uncertain. V gave up 3 bases and J gave up 2 bases, with 11 bases separating them. The length of the CDR3 is 14 residues. Germline V gene sequence: CDR1 MGHDK, CDR2 SYGVNS.

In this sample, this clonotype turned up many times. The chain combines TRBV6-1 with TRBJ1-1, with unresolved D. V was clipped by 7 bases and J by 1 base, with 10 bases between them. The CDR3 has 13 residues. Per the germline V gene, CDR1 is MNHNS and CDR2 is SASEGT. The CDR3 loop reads CASTRAKNTEAFF. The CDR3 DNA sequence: TGTGCCAGCACGCGGGCAAAGAACACTGAAGCTTTCTTT.

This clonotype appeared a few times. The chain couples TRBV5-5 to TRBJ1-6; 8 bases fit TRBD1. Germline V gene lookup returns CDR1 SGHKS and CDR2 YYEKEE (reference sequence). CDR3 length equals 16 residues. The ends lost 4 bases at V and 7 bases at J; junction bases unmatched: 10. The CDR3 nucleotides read TGTGCCAGCAGCAACCTACAGGGGGGAGGAAATTCACCCCTCCACTTT. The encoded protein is CASSNLQGGGNSPLHF. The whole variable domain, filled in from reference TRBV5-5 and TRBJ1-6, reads DAGVTQSPTHLIKTRGQQVTLRCSPISGHKSVSWYQQVLGQGPQFIFQYYEKEERGRGNFPDRFSARQFPNYSSELNVNALLLGDSALYLCASSNLQGGGNSPLHFGNGTRLTVT.

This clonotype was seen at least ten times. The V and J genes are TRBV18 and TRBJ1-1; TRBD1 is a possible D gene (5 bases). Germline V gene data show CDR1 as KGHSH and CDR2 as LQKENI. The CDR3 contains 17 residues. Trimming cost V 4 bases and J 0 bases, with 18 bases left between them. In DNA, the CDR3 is TGTGCCAGCTCACAAACCGGGGGGTTCGGGATGAACACTGAAGCTTTCTTT. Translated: CASSQTGGFGMNTEAFF.

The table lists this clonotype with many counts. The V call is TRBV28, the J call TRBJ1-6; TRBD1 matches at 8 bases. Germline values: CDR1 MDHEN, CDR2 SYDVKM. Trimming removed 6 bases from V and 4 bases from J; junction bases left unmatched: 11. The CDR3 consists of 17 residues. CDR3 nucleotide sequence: TGTGCCAGCAGCAAGACAGGGGCGCTCCGATATAATTCACCCCTCCACTTT. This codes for CASSKTGALRYNSPLHF.

The CDR3 DNA is TGCAGTGCTAGAGTTTTCGGGTCCATGAACACTGAAGCTTTCTTT. Translation: CSARVFGSMNTEAFF. The chain employs TRBV20-1 and TRBJ1-1; D unclear. The V end was cut by 1 base, the J end by 0 bases, with 12 bases between. Looked up from germline, CDR1 is DFQATT and CDR2 is SNEGSKA (reference sequence). This CDR3 contains 15 residues.